Sequencing of this T cell receptor (beta chain) was carried out in a study of memory CD8 T cells in hepatitis C reinfection. Specified time point: pre-reinfection, 55 to 20 weeks before reinfection detection. Sorted cells were sequenced directly ex vivo without any in vitro expansion. Trimming removed 0 bases from V and 1 base from J, with 9 bases in between. The CDR3 loop spans 15 amino acids. CDR1 MGHRA and CDR2 YSYEKL come from the germline V gene. Produced via immunoSEQ multiplex PCR; TCRdb's table is partial and in-frame only. The sample records tens of thousands of clones, roughly 91% being singletons. Points on this clone: This sample also contains other DNA sequences that code for the same CDR3.

What was sequenced was naive CD8+ T cells sorted from blood. This sequence joins TRBV4-1 and TRBJ1-1, with a possible D match to TRBD1 (5 bases). This TCR was sampled from a man aged 18 to 29 with hepatitis C virus infection. DNA for the CDR3: TGCGCCAGCAGCCAAGAGCCAGGGCGGAACACTGAAGCTTTCTTT. It specifies CASSQEPGRNTEAFF.